These 10 T cell receptor beta chains came from one sample sequenced in a study of PD-1 blockade in mismatch repair-deficient tumors. Assay: immunoSEQ multiplex PCR; the TCRdb copy retains only in-frame clones and omits some. This sample has 39,000 or so clones, with roughly 88% found just once. Sample: PBMCs, taken roughly 39 weeks after starting pembrolizumab. The receptors here all came from an adult with mismatch repair-deficient cancer.

This clone was found a few times. The chain recombines TRBV7-9 with TRBJ1-5; D may be TRBD1 (5 bases). Trimming shortened V by 5 bases and J by 4 bases, and 12 bases separated the two germline ends. The CDR3 is 14 residues long. Germline V CDR1 and CDR2: SEHNR, FQNEAQ (reference sequence). DNA of the CDR3: TGTGCCAGCAGCCCTGGTGCAGGGAATCAGCCCCAGCATTTT. Protein sequence: CASSPGAGNQPQHF.

This clone was counted once. The V gene is TRBV28, the J gene TRBJ1-2, with D tentatively TRBD1 (6 bases). The CDR3 sequence is 14 residues long. Trimming took off 6 bases at V and 7 bases at J, with 18 bases between the two ends. The germline gives CDR1 MDHEN, CDR2 SYDVKM. The CDR3 loop reads CASSETGGTFGYTF. The CDR3 nucleotides read TGTGCCAGCAGCGAGACAGGAGGAACCTTTGGCTACACCTTC.

This chain connects TRBV18 to TRBJ1-2, with D unclear. The CDR3 length is 15 residues. Looked up from germline, CDR1 is KGHSH and CDR2 is LQKENI. V lost 6 bases, J lost 3 bases, and 17 bases lay in between. The CDR3 sequence is CASSPLGSPDYGYTF. The DNA for the CDR3 is TGTGCCAGCTCTCCCTTGGGCAGTCCCGACTATGGCTACACCTTC.

The chain employs TRBV7-9 and TRBJ1-4, with D perhaps matching TRBD1 (5 bases). CDR1 and CDR2 (germline): SEHNR, FQNEAQ (reference sequence). Trimming removed 2 bases at V and 10 bases at J, with 14 bases between. This CDR3 contains 14 residues. The CDR3 region is CASSLQGGDLKLFF. CDR3 sequence (DNA): TGTGCCAGCAGCTTACAGGGAGGAGACTTAAAACTGTTTTTT. The whole variable domain, remainder taken from reference TRBV7-9 and TRBJ1-4, is DTGVSQNPRHKITKRGQNVTFRCDPISEHNRLYWYRQTLGQGPEFLTYFQNEAQLEKSRLLSDRFSAERPKGSFSTLEIQRTEQGDSAMYLCASSLQGGDLKLFFGSGTQLSVL.

The V gene is TRBV29-1, the J gene TRBJ1-5, with D possibly being TRBD1 (5 bases). The CDR3 loop spans 12 amino acids. The V end lost 8 bases, the J end lost 6 bases, and 14 bases lay between the germline ends. The germline V gene has CDR1 SQVTM and CDR2 ANQGSEA. CDR3 residues: CSSGGEPQPQHF. The CDR3 bases are TGCAGCTCCGGGGGGGAGCCTCAGCCCCAGCATTTT.

The rearrangement joins TRBV14 to TRBJ2-1, with 10 bases fitting TRBD2. The CDR3 is 15 residues long. The junction had 7 bases not matched to a gene; V was cut back by 3 bases and J by 8 bases. The germline CDR1 and CDR2 sequences are SGHDN and FVKESK. CDR3 sequence reads: CASSHSGRAGYEQFF. In DNA form, the CDR3 reads TGTGCCAGCAGCCACAGCGGGAGGGCCGGATATGAGCAGTTCTTC.

CDR3 DNA sequence: TGTGCCAGCAGCATAACCGGGACTAGCGGAAACCCACCTAGAGAGACCCAGTACTTC. Its translation: CASSITGTSGNPPRETQYF. The chain employs TRBV7-2 and TRBJ2-5, with 11 bases matching TRBD2. This CDR3 spans 19 amino acids. After removal of 5 bases from V and 4 bases from J, the junction contained 18 bases not matched to a gene. Germline values: CDR1 SGHTA, CDR2 FQGNSA.

V is TRBV5-1 and J is TRBJ2-7; 9 bases match TRBD1. With 7 bases clipped from V and 4 bases from J, the junction kept 12 bases outside the gene matches. Germline V gene data show CDR1 as SGHRS and CDR2 as YFSETQ. The length of the CDR3 is 15 residues. CDR3 bases: TGCGCCAGCTATCGGGCCGGGACAGGGATTTACGAGCAGTACTTC. This encodes CASYRAGTGIYEQYF.

This chain links TRBV4-1 with TRBJ2-7, with D perhaps TRBD2 (6 bases). CDR1 is MGHRA and CDR2 is YSYEKL in the germline V gene. The CDR3 sequence is 14 residues long. Trimming took off 1 base at V and 5 bases at J, with 12 bases between the two ends. CDR3 in amino acids: CASSQAEGRHEQYF. The DNA for the CDR3 is TGCGCCAGCAGCCAAGCGGAGGGTCGCCACGAGCAGTACTTC.

V gene TRBV4-1 combines with J gene TRBJ2-7; 7 nucleotides agree with TRBD2. The CDR3 has 15 amino acids. Germline-derived CDR1 and CDR2 are MGHRA and YSYEKL. With V trimmed by 4 bases and J by 7 bases, 13 bases remained unmatched. The CDR3 bases are TGCGCCAGCAGCCTACATTCCCGGGGGGTCGGGGAGCAGTACTTC. Its protein is CASSLHSRGVGEQYF.